This T cell receptor (beta chain) was obtained from a study of neurological immune-mediated disorders. Study conclusions and caveats: The level of TCR clonal expansion was highest in patients with HTLV-1-associated myelopathy and lowest in multiple sclerosis, where it fell below the level seen in healthy controls. Expanded clones shared no CDR3 amino acid sequences across subjects, suggesting private repertoires in all groups.

This clonotype was counted ten times or more. Its antigen is currently unknown. Germline V CDR1 and CDR2: SGHRS, YFSETQ. J was trimmed by 2 bases and V by 4 bases; bases with no gene match: 9. The CDR3 consists of 15 residues. Synthesis of cDNA used 5'RACE (with 10-nucleotide random UMIs). A single run covered 15-18 subjects with over 180 million TCR-beta sequences. TCRdb passed the 5' RACE reads through MiXCR, listing each CDR3 protein once. The sample carries approximately 74,000 distinct CDR3 sequences, approximately 10% recorded once. This chain joins TRBV5-1 and TRBJ2-7; TRBD2 aligns across 7 bases. Input material: PBMCs. The receptor's source is a man in his forties or fifties in good health. The CDR3 here is CASSPPGGGTYEQYF. The CDR3 DNA is TGCGCCAGCAGCCCCCCCGGGGGAGGGACCTACGAGCAGTACTTC. Drawing the rest from reference TRBV5-1 and TRBJ2-7, the complete variable domain is KAGVTQTPRYLIKTRGQQVTLSCSPISGHRSVSWYQQTPGQGLQFLFEYFSETQRNKGNFPGRFSGRQFSNSRSEMNVSTLELGDSALYLCASSPPGGGTYEQYFGPGTRLTVT.